This TCR beta chain was identified in a study of identical twins. Study-wide results and caveats: Less excess twin sharing appeared in beta out-of-frame sequences. Where out-of-frame alpha sequences were twin-shared, they showed excess low generation probability. Part of the zero-insertion signal could reflect confounding by invariant MAIT and iNKT cells.

TCRdb re-called the 5' RACE reads through MiXCR, storing one row per CDR3 protein. The sample lists 450,000 to 650,000 distinct CDR3 sequences, 7.5% to 10% occurring once. On this clonotype: Its antigen is unidentified.

This CDR3 has 18 amino acids. V was clipped by 3 bases and J by 1 base; unmatched bases: 8. Germline-derived CDR1 and CDR2 are KGHDR and SFDVKD. The sample was also reused in another study, on yellow fever vaccine responses in identical twins.

Sample: PBMCs. The source of this sequence is a woman between 18 and 29 years old in good health. This rearrangement joins TRBV24-1 to TRBJ2-1; 10 nucleotides agree with TRBD2. This CDR3 is CATSDNSGTSESYNEQFF. For the CDR3, the DNA is TGTGCCACCAGTGATAACTCCGGGACTAGCGAATCCTACAATGAGCAGTTCTTC.